The rows below give T cell receptor beta chains drawn from one sample of a study of blood T cell repertoires in COVID-19. The method was immunoSEQ multiplex PCR; TCRdb's version includes in-frame clones alone and lacks a portion of them. In the table there are more than 35,000 clones, approximately 84% of which are singletons. The source material was peripheral blood. The source of these receptors is a man aged 45-60 years with active or convalescent COVID-19. The CDR3 runs from the conserved cysteine through the conserved F or W. A D gene is named only where the DNA matches it firmly. Where a row states a size, it is once, few, many or the class of an expanded clone; other rows omit it.

abundance	d_gene	v_gene	j_gene	CDR3nt	CDR3aa
NA	NA	TRBV5-1	TRBJ2-7	TGCGCCAGCAGCTGGAGCCGGGACGAGCAGTACTTC	CASSWSRDEQYF
NA	NA	TRBV14	TRBJ2-7	TGTGCCAGCAGCCCGCTATTGGGGGGGGCCGTATACGAGCAGTACTTC	CASSPLLGGAVYEQYF
NA	TRBD2	TRBV18	TRBJ2-1	TGTGCCAGCCCCAGCCCGAGAAGCGCGGGGGTCAATGAGCAGTTCTTC	CASPSPRSAGVNEQFF
NA	NA	TRBV6-5	TRBJ1-2	TGTGCCAGCAGTACACAGGAAAGCTATGGCTACACCTTC	CASSTQESYGYTF
NA	TRBD1	TRBV11-2	TRBJ1-1	TGTGCCAGCAGCTTAGTAACCGGGACAGACACTGAAGCTTTCTTT	CASSLVTGTDTEAFF
once	NA	TRBV19	TRBJ1-5	TGTGCCAGTAGTATAGTTCAGAATTCGAATCAGCCCCAGCATTTT	CASSIVQNSNQPQHF
once	NA	TRBV2	TRBJ2-4	TGTGCCAGCACCATTCGTTCGGGTTCCCTAGCCAAAAACATTCAGTACTTC	CASTIRSGSLAKNIQYF
NA	TRBD1	TRBV19	TRBJ1-2	TGTGCCAGTAGTATAACCCGACAGGGGAACTATGGCTACACCTTC	CASSITRQGNYGYTF
NA	NA	TRBV19	TRBJ2-2	TGTGCCAGTACCCTTTACACCGGGGAGCTGTTTTTT	CASTLYTGELFF
NA	TRBD2	TRBV18	TRBJ2-3	TGTGCCAGCTCACCGACACTAGCGGGGGGAACTAGCACAGATACGCAGTATTTT	CASSPTLAGGTSTDTQYF
NA	NA	TRBV15	TRBJ2-3	TGTGCCACCAGCAGAGAGGGCCTATGGAGCGGTAAGGGAGATACGCAGTATTTT	CATSREGLWSGKGDTQYF
NA	TRBD1	TRBV18	TRBJ2-7	TGTGCCAGCTCACTCGGGACAGCATACGAGCAGTACTTC	CASSLGTAYEQYF
NA	TRBD2	TRBV19	TRBJ2-1	TGTGCCAGTAGTATCGGACTAGCGGGGCCATCCTACAATGAGCAGTTCTTC	CASSIGLAGPSYNEQFF
NA	NA	TRBV12-3/TRBV12-4	TRBJ1-1	TGTGCCAGCAGTTTGGGGGGGCGGACTGAAGCTTTCTTT	CASSLGGRTEAFF
NA	TRBD1	TRBV5-1	TRBJ1-1	TGCGCCAGCAGCGCCGGGGACAGGGGGCGGTTAGGTGAAGCTTTCTTT	CASSAGDRGRLGEAFF
NA	NA	TRBV27	TRBJ1-1	TGTGCCAGCAGTTCGACAGTGAACACTGAAGCTTTCTTT	CASSSTVNTEAFF
NA	TRBD1	TRBV5-4	TRBJ1-4	TGTGCCAGCGCATTAGAGCCCGGGACAGGGCTTTCTAATGAAAAACTGTTTTTT	CASALEPGTGLSNEKLFF
NA	NA	TRBV25-1	TRBJ2-5	TGTGCCAGCAGTGAATATAAAAGGGAGGAGACCCAGTACTTC	CASSEYKREETQYF
NA	NA	TRBV5-6	TRBJ1-5	TGTGCCAGCAGCTTGTACAGGGTGGGCAATCAGCCCCAGCATTTT	CASSLYRVGNQPQHF
NA	NA	TRBV5-6	TRBJ1-2	TGTGCCAGCAGCTTGGCCGGGAGCTACACCTTC	CASSLAGSYTF
NA	NA	TRBV27	TRBJ1-4	TGTGCCAGCAGTCTCTTTATGGGAGCAACTAATGAAAAACTGTTTTTT	CASSLFMGATNEKLFF
NA	NA	TRBV30	TRBJ1-2	TGTGCTTGGAATTTAGGGGCGTATGGCTACACCTTC	CAWNLGAYGYTF
NA	NA	TRBV30	TRBJ1-1	TGTGCCTGGTCCCCAGTCGACACTGAAGCTTTCTTT	CAWSPVDTEAFF
NA	NA	TRBV21-1	TRBJ2-1	TGTGCCAGTGAACCGGGACTACCCTACAATGAGCAGTTCTTC	CASEPGLPYNEQFF
NA	TRBD2	TRBV9	TRBJ2-3	TGTGCCAGCAGCGGCGCGGGAATAGGAGGACTAGCGGGGGGGCCATATACGCAGTATTTT	CASSGAGIGGLAGGPYTQYF
NA	TRBD1	TRBV5-1	TRBJ2-7	TGCGCCAGCAGCTTGGTGGACAGGACCTACGAGCAGTACTTC	CASSLVDRTYEQYF
NA	TRBD1	TRBV6-5	TRBJ2-7	TGTGCCAGCAGTTACCCCGGGACAGGGGGTTTCTACGAGCAGTACTTC	CASSYPGTGGFYEQYF
NA	TRBD1	TRBV25-1	TRBJ1-1	TGTGCCAGCGGAACGAACAGGGGTTCCGGCACTGAAGCTTTCTTT	CASGTNRGSGTEAFF
NA	TRBD1	TRBV3-1/TRBV3-2	TRBJ1-3	TGTGCCAGCAGCCAAGGGCGGACAGGGGGAAACACCATATATTTT	CASSQGRTGGNTIYF
NA	TRBD1	TRBV27	TRBJ1-5	TGTGCCAGCAGGGCCGGGACAGGGTATCAGCCCCAGCATTTT	CASRAGTGYQPQHF
NA	NA	TRBV7-9	TRBJ2-7	TGTGCCAGCAGCTTAGACCTCCCAGGGTTGGACGAGCAGTACTTC	CASSLDLPGLDEQYF